Listed below are T cell receptor beta chains from one sample, sequenced in a study of OX40 agonist ivuxolimab in advanced cancers. Assay used: immunoSEQ multiplex PCR; TCRdb lists only in-frame clones, some missing. This table has more than 70,000 clones, around 80% appearing once. The sequences come from CD4+ or CD8+ T cells sorted from blood, collected in a trial of the OX40 agonist ivuxolimab. The receptor set was obtained from an adult with an advanced solid tumor such as melanoma, head and neck, liver or kidney cancer. The CDR3 runs from the conserved cysteine through the conserved F or W. The order of the fields is V gene, J gene, D gene, clone size, CDR3 DNA, CDR3 protein. A D gene is named only where the DNA matches it firmly. Clone size, where shown, is once, few, many, or a class for clones that have expanded.

v_call: TRBV14
j_call: TRBJ2-2
d_call: NA
clone_size: NA
cdr3_nt: TGTGCCAGCAGCCAAGATCCCGACAGAACCGGGGAGCTGTTTTTT
cdr3_aa: CASSQDPDRTGELFF

v_call: TRBV15
j_call: TRBJ2-1
d_call: TRBD2
clone_size: NA
cdr3_nt: TGTGCCACCAGCAGTGTGACTAGCGGGATAACTGCTGAGCAGTTCTTC
cdr3_aa: CATSSVTSGITAEQFF

v_call: TRBV30
j_call: TRBJ1-2
d_call: NA
clone_size: once
cdr3_nt: TGTGCCTGGAGACCCAGGGGAAGCCTCTATGGCTACACCTTC
cdr3_aa: CAWRPRGSLYGYTF

v_call: TRBV25-1
j_call: TRBJ2-5
d_call: NA
clone_size: NA
cdr3_nt: TGTGCCAGCAGTGAATGGAGGGGGGGACGAGAGACCCAGTACTTC
cdr3_aa: CASSEWRGGRETQYF

v_call: TRBV6-5
j_call: TRBJ1-1
d_call: NA
clone_size: NA
cdr3_nt: TGTGCCAGCAGTTGGTCAGGGAATACTGAAGCTTTCTTT
cdr3_aa: CASSWSGNTEAFF

v_call: TRBV7-2
j_call: TRBJ2-7
d_call: TRBD1
clone_size: NA
cdr3_nt: TGTGCCAGCAGCTCCTATGGACAGGTAGAGCAGTACTTC
cdr3_aa: CASSSYGQVEQYF

v_call: TRBV4-1
j_call: TRBJ1-2
d_call: TRBD1
clone_size: few
cdr3_nt: TGCGCCAGCAGCCAAGAAGAGACAGGGGGGTATGGCTACACCTTC
cdr3_aa: CASSQEETGGYGYTF

v_call: TRBV25-1
j_call: TRBJ1-1
d_call: NA
clone_size: few
cdr3_nt: TGTGCCAGCAGTGAAGGTGGGAACACTGAAGCTTTCTTT
cdr3_aa: CASSEGGNTEAFF

v_call: TRBV18
j_call: TRBJ1-6
d_call: TRBD1
clone_size: once
cdr3_nt: TGTGCCAGCTCAGAACAGGGGGCATATTCACCCCTCCACTTT
cdr3_aa: CASSEQGAYSPLHF

v_call: TRBV28
j_call: TRBJ2-6
d_call: TRBD2
clone_size: NA
cdr3_nt: TGTGCCAGCAGCCCGGGAGGGACCAACGTCCTGACTTTC
cdr3_aa: CASSPGGTNVLTF

v_call: TRBV5-8
j_call: TRBJ2-3
d_call: TRBD2
clone_size: NA
cdr3_nt: TGTGCCAGTGTGGGAGGGCCAGGGGATACGCAGTATTTT
cdr3_aa: CASVGGPGDTQYF

v_call: TRBV5-1
j_call: TRBJ2-3
d_call: TRBD2
clone_size: once
cdr3_nt: TGCGCCAGCAGCCTGGGACTAGTAGGCACAGATACGCAGTATTTT
cdr3_aa: CASSLGLVGTDTQYF

v_call: TRBV7-2
j_call: TRBJ1-1
d_call: TRBD1
clone_size: NA
cdr3_nt: TGTGCCAGCAGCTTAAAGACAGGGACTGAAGCTTTCTTT
cdr3_aa: CASSLKTGTEAFF

v_call: TRBV7-2
j_call: TRBJ2-7
d_call: TRBD2
clone_size: NA
cdr3_nt: TGTGCCAGCAGCACTACTAGCGGACCCTACGAGCAGTACTTC
cdr3_aa: CASSTTSGPYEQYF

v_call: TRBV6-1
j_call: TRBJ1-6
d_call: NA
clone_size: few
cdr3_nt: TGTGCCAGCAGTGGGGGGTCCCAAGACTATAATTCACCCCTCCACTTT
cdr3_aa: CASSGGSQDYNSPLHF

v_call: TRBV9
j_call: TRBJ1-3
d_call: NA
clone_size: once
cdr3_nt: TGTGCCAGCAGCGTAGGCATAGGGGAGGGAACTGGAAACACCATATATTTT
cdr3_aa: CASSVGIGEGTGNTIYF

v_call: TRBV2
j_call: TRBJ2-1
d_call: TRBD2
clone_size: NA
cdr3_nt: TGTGCCAGCAGAGGACCCCCGGGACTAGCGGGAGGGCGGCGCAATGAGCAGTTCTTC
cdr3_aa: CASRGPPGLAGGRRNEQFF

v_call: TRBV7-2
j_call: TRBJ1-2
d_call: NA
clone_size: NA
cdr3_nt: TGTGCCAGCAGCTTTGGGCTCCTCTACGGCTACACCTTC
cdr3_aa: CASSFGLLYGYTF

v_call: TRBV2
j_call: TRBJ2-7
d_call: TRBD1
clone_size: once
cdr3_nt: TGTGCCAGCAGAAGAGACCGGGACAGCTCCTACGAGCAGTACTTC
cdr3_aa: CASRRDRDSSYEQYF